The 32 T cell receptor beta chains given below trace back to one sample, sequenced in a study of blood T cells in healthy people across ages. Next came a second PCR, run for about 7 to 12 cycles, which used a sample-barcoded 5' primer along with a J-beta primer mix. TCRdb reprocessed the 5' RACE reads with MiXCR, giving one entry per CDR3 protein. The table lists 700,000 to 950,000 distinct CDR3 sequences, 55% to 75% of them singletons. What was sequenced was blood. The receptors derive from a man between 25 and 39 years old in good health.

Notes on this clonotype: A read error may produce the germline difference seen at one junction end. The chain is built from TRBV6-2 or TRBV6-3 and TRBJ2-1; 7 bases map to TRBD2. CDR1 and CDR2 from the germline V gene are MNHEY and SVGEGT. There are 18 residues in the CDR3. The CDR3 DNA follows: TGTGCCGGCAGTTACCCCGTGTCGGGGACTGAAGGGAGGGATGAGCAGTTCTTC. It specifies CAGSYPVSGTEGRDEQFF.

The DNA of the CDR3 is TGTGCCAGCAGTATGAAAGCGGGAGCGGGTTTGGAGCAGTACTTC. Amino acids: CASSMKAGAGLEQYF. The chain has TRBV12-3 or TRBV12-4 and TRBJ2-7; 8 bases align to TRBD2. V dropped 5 bases and J dropped 7; count of bases not matched to a gene: 13. The CDR3 extends over 15 amino acids.

This clonotype was seen a single time. The J gene is TRBJ1-6, the V gene TRBV12-3 or TRBV12-4; 9 bases are shared with TRBD1. J gave up 10 bases and V 8 bases, and 15 bases lay outside the gene matches. This CDR3 is built from 16 residues. The CDR3 is CASLGNKGQGGSPLHF. The CDR3 DNA follows: TGTGCCAGCCTGGGGAATAAGGGACAGGGTGGATCACCCCTCCACTTT.

In DNA, the CDR3 is TGTGCCAGCAGTCCGACGGAGCTGAACACTGAAGCTTTCTTT. Translating it yields CASSPTELNTEAFF. The gene calls are TRBV7-2 and TRBJ1-1; D remains unclear. Germline values: CDR1 SGHTA, CDR2 FQGNSA. CDR3 length: 14 amino acids. Trimming took off 6 bases at V and 0 bases at J, with 11 bases between the two ends.

J is TRBJ2-7 and V is TRBV20-1, with 7 nucleotides matching TRBD2. V trimming: 2 bases; J trimming: 7 bases; junction bases outside the gene matches: 11. The CDR3 consists of 14 residues. Germline V CDR1 and CDR2: DFQATT, SNEGSKA (reference sequence). CDR3: CSARTPGGEYEQYF. As DNA, the CDR3 is TGCAGTGCTAGAACCCCTGGGGGGGAGTATGAGCAGTACTTC.

The rearrangement uses TRBV5-3 and TRBJ2-4; TRBD2 matches 8 bases. TRBV5-3 qualifies as an ORF whose function is uncertain. Trimming took 4 bases from V and 3 from J; bases not matched to a gene: 9. The CDR3 is made up of 16 amino acids. CDR3 sequence: CARSPSGTRGKNIQYF. The CDR3 DNA sequence: TGTGCCAGAAGCCCCTCCGGGACTAGGGGCAAAAACATTCAGTACTTC.

The genes are TRBV5-1 and TRBJ2-1; D may be TRBD2 (8 bases). Germline V gene sequence: CDR1 SGHRS, CDR2 YFSETQ. V lost 3 bases and J lost 3, with 16 bases in between. CDR3 size: 16 residues. DNA for the CDR3: TGCGCCAGCAGCTCAGGGGGGGGGACTAGCTACAATGAGCAGTTCTTC. Amino acid sequence: CASSSGGGTSYNEQFF.

This clonotype was seen more than once but under ten times. CDR3: CASSLSGVVNEQFF. The CDR3 DNA is TGTGCCAGCAGCCTTAGCGGGGTGGTCAATGAGCAGTTCTTC. This chain connects TRBV3-1 to TRBJ2-1; TRBD2 aligns across 8 bases. This CDR3 has 14 amino acids. CDR1 is LGHDT, CDR2 YNNKEL, per germline (reference sequence). The J segment lost 6 bases and the V segment lost 4 bases, leaving 5 bases of the junction unmatched.

The chain joins TRBV6-1 to TRBJ2-1; D is unresolved. This CDR3 is built from 13 residues. Germline assignment: CDR1 MNHNS and CDR2 SASEGT. V gave up 8 bases and J gave up 7 bases, with 15 bases separating them. The CDR3, as DNA: TGTGCCAGCGTAGCTTTAAGTGCAAATGAGCAGTTCTTC. Translating gives CASVALSANEQFF.

CDR3 residues: CASTVGDSGANVLTF. In nucleotides, the CDR3 is TGCGCCAGCACTGTAGGGGACTCTGGGGCCAACGTCCTGACTTTC. The V and J genes are TRBV5-1 and TRBJ2-6; tentatively, D is TRBD1 (5 bases). Between the trimmed V and J ends, which lost 6 bases and 0 bases, there was a span of 10 bases. CDR3 size: 15 residues. From germline, CDR1 is SGHRS and CDR2 YFSETQ.

This clonotype was counted a single time. The chain uses TRBV24-1 and TRBJ2-3; no clear D gene. The CDR3 length is 13 residues. CDR1 KGHDR and CDR2 SFDVKD come from the germline V gene. V lost 4 bases and J lost 6, with 10 bases in between. CDR3 DNA sequence: TGTGCCACCAGTGACCGCGCTGCGGATACGCAGTATTTT. As protein: CATSDRAADTQYF.

This clonotype was found a few times. The chain uses TRBV4-2 and TRBJ2-5; D is perhaps TRBD2 (7 bases). The CDR3 is made up of 17 amino acids. Trimming stripped 0 bases from V and 5 bases from J, with 19 bases between. The germline V gene has CDR1 LGHNA and CDR2 YNFKEQ. The CDR3 loop reads CASSQDHGAGGLETQYF. The CDR3 DNA reads as TGTGCCAGCAGCCAAGATCACGGGGCCGGGGGGCTCGAGACCCAGTACTTC.

The CDR3 region is CASSWGGQNGETQYF. The CDR3, as DNA: TGTGCCAGCAGTTGGGGAGGACAAAACGGGGAGACCCAGTACTTC. This rearrangement joins TRBV6-5 to TRBJ2-5; possible D gene TRBD2, 6 bases. Trimming took 4 bases from V and 5 from J, leaving 17 bases between them. Germline CDR1 and CDR2: MNHEY and SVGAGI. The CDR3 extends over 15 amino acids.

This chain joins TRBV6-2 or TRBV6-3 and TRBJ1-2; D not resolved. Germline V gene data show CDR1 as MNHEY and CDR2 as SVGEGT. The germline V and J ends were trimmed by 7 bases and 5 bases, with 11 bases remaining between them. There are 12 residues in the CDR3. The CDR3 here is CASTRPEYGYTF. DNA for the CDR3: TGTGCCAGCACCCGACCAGAATATGGCTACACCTTC.

This clonotype was observed a handful of times. This chain links TRBV29-1 with TRBJ1-2; D is unclear. The CDR3 runs to 12 residues. The V end lost 4 bases, the J end lost 4 bases, and 10 bases lay between the germline ends. Looked up from germline, CDR1 is SQVTM and CDR2 is ANQGSEA. Here the CDR3 DNA reads TGCAGCGTTGCGGACGGATTCTATGGCTACACCTTC. Its translation: CSVADGFYGYTF.

The chain combines TRBV4-1 with TRBJ1-1, with D possibly being TRBD1 (5 bases). Germline V gene lookup returns CDR1 MGHRA and CDR2 YSYEKL. The CDR3 totals 17 residues. Trimming left V 4 bases short and J 0 bases short, with 18 bases between. DNA for the CDR3: TGCGCCAGCAGCCGCAGAACGGGGGGGGAGATGAACACTGAAGCTTTCTTT. Translation gives CASSRRTGGEMNTEAFF.

The chain uses TRBV20-1 and TRBJ2-5; the D gene is possibly TRBD1 (6 bases). CDR1 DFQATT and CDR2 SNEGSKA come from the germline V gene (reference sequence). The CDR3 length is 14 residues. The germline V and J ends were trimmed by 2 bases and 2 bases, with 12 bases remaining between them. CDR3 nucleotides: TGCAGTGCTAGAACCTGGCAGGGGCAAGAGACCCAGTACTTC. Protein product: CSARTWQGQETQYF.

On this clonotype: This clone may be a read error of a much larger clone one base away. This chain uses TRBV20-1 with TRBJ2-7; tentatively, D is TRBD1 (6 bases). Germline CDR1 is DFQATT and CDR2 is SNEGSKA (reference sequence). This CDR3 is 17 amino acids long. V shed 1 base and J shed 7 bases, with 26 bases lying between them. The CDR3 reads CSARASLTGTSYNEQYF. The CDR3 nucleotides are TGCAGTGCTAGAGCCTCCCTCACAGGGACGTCCTACAATGAGCAGTACTTC.

This clonotype has only a few counts. V is TRBV20-1 and J is TRBJ2-5; maybe TRBD2 (6 bases). CDR1 and CDR2 (germline): DFQATT, SNEGSKA (reference sequence). The V end was cut by 5 bases, the J end by 0 bases, with 19 bases between. CDR3 length: 16 amino acids. The CDR3 DNA reads as TGCAGTGCTGTCAGAACGGGACTCTTGTACCAAGAGACCCAGTACTTC. Amino acid sequence: CSAVRTGLLYQETQYF.

V usage is TRBV5-5 and J usage is TRBJ2-1; D is perhaps TRBD1 (6 bases). The CDR3 has 16 residues. CDR1 is SGHKS and CDR2 is YYEKEE in the germline V gene (reference sequence). Trimming pared 0 bases from V and 4 bases from J, leaving 14 bases between. The CDR3 DNA follows: TGTGCCAGCAGCTTGGGGGACATTGCCCCTTACAATGAGCAGTTCTTC. Translating it yields CASSLGDIAPYNEQFF.

This clonotype was counted a single time. The rearrangement uses TRBV28 and TRBJ1-5; the match to TRBD1 covers 8 bases. The CDR3 extends over 15 amino acids. Germline CDR1 and CDR2: MDHEN and SYDVKM. Germline trimming cut 8 bases from V and 0 bases from J; bases unmatched to any gene: 6. The CDR3: CASDTGGYSNQPQHF. The CDR3 DNA reads as TGTGCCAGCGACACAGGGGGGTATAGCAATCAGCCCCAGCATTTT.

The table lists this clonotype with many counts. The gene calls are TRBV19 and TRBJ2-1; 11 bases agree with TRBD2. The DNA end is a closer match to TRBJ2-7, so the J assignment may be wrong. The length of the CDR3 is 17 residues. The germline CDR1 and CDR2 sequences are LNHDA and SQIVND (reference sequence). CDR3 region: CASSITSGGATYNEQYF. DNA for the CDR3: TGTGCCAGTAGTATAACTAGCGGGGGTGCAACCTACAATGAGCAGTACTTC.

J is TRBJ2-7 and V is TRBV10-3, with D possibly being TRBD1 or TRBD2 (5 bases each). CDR1 is ENHRY and CDR2 is SYGVKD in the germline V gene. Trimming shortened V by 2 bases and J by 1 base, and 9 bases separated the two germline ends. The CDR3 length is 14 residues. The CDR3 bases are TGTGCCATCAGTGAGAAGTGGGGGTCCTACGAGCAGTACTTC. This encodes CAISEKWGSYEQYF.

There are a few counts of this clonotype. The genes are TRBV9 and TRBJ2-5; D gene ambiguous. From germline, CDR1 is SGDLS and CDR2 YYNGEE. V dropped 0 bases and J dropped 5 bases, with 14 bases sitting between them. The CDR3 loop spans 15 amino acids. Here the CDR3 reads CASSVGLPERETQYF. CDR3 DNA: TGTGCCAGCAGCGTAGGCCTCCCCGAACGTGAGACCCAGTACTTC.

V gene TRBV7-3 combines with J gene TRBJ2-1; 10 bases are a match to TRBD2. Germline V gene data show CDR1 as SGHTA and CDR2 as FQGTGA. The ends lost 5 bases at V and 7 bases at J; junction bases unmatched: 11. The CDR3 extends over 16 amino acids. The CDR3 DNA reads TGTGCCAGCAGCCCTAGCCTAGCGGGAGTAAGGAATGAGCAGTTCTTC. This codes for CASSPSLAGVRNEQFF.

There are many counts of this clonotype. This chain joins TRBV25-1 and TRBJ1-4; a possible D gene is TRBD1 (5 bases). The CDR3 is 17 residues long. Trimming removed 2 bases from V and 8 bases from J, with 21 bases in between. Germline CDR1 and CDR2: MGHDK and SYGVNS. CDR3 in amino acids: CASSEGKWLRGREKLFF. As DNA, the CDR3 is TGTGCCAGCAGTGAAGGAAAGTGGTTAAGGGGCCGGGAAAAACTGTTTTTT.

This rearrangement joins TRBV25-1 to TRBJ1-2; D is ambiguous. The CDR3 is 15 residues long. Deletions cut 4 bases from V and 4 bases from J, with 16 bases between. Germline values: CDR1 MGHDK, CDR2 SYGVNS. Here the CDR3 DNA reads TGTGCCAGCAGTGCCCCTCCGGGAGAAGGCTATGGCTACACCTTC. Its protein is CASSAPPGEGYGYTF.

This clonotype has more than one count but fewer than ten. Mismatch with germline at one junction end may stem from a read error. The V gene is TRBV10-3, the J gene TRBJ2-5; D is unclear. The closer fit of TRBJ2-7 to the DNA end suggests the J call may be wrong. The CDR3 covers 19 residues. CDR1 is ENHRY, CDR2 SYGVKD, per germline. CDR3 loop: CAIRESRGPPPRSNSEQYF. Here the CDR3 DNA reads TGTGCCATCAGAGAGTCTCGTGGGCCCCCCCCTCGGTCAAACAGCGAGCAGTACTTC.

In its sample, this clonotype was seen a few times. This chain uses TRBV20-1 with TRBJ2-3; TRBD2 matches 9 bases. The CDR3 covers 14 residues. V was pared by 2 bases and J by 6 bases, with 6 bases of the junction left unmatched. CDR1 is DFQATT, CDR2 SNEGSKA, per germline (reference sequence). CDR3 protein: CSARFSGGDDTQYF. CDR3 bases: TGCAGTGCTAGATTTAGCGGGGGAGATGATACGCAGTATTTT.

The V and J genes are TRBV20-1 and TRBJ2-3; TRBD2 matches 8 bases. This CDR3 has 15 residues. CDR1 is DFQATT and CDR2 is SNEGSKA in the germline V gene (reference sequence). The ends lost 3 bases at V and 6 bases at J; junction bases unmatched: 11. The CDR3 here is CSASVAGFGVDTQYF. As DNA, the CDR3 is TGCAGTGCTAGCGTAGCGGGGTTCGGTGTCGATACGCAGTATTTT.

This chain connects TRBV28 to TRBJ2-1, with 11 bases identical to TRBD2. Germline loops: CDR1 MDHEN, CDR2 SYDVKM. CDR3 size: 16 residues. The V gene end was trimmed by 6 bases and the J gene end by 8 bases; junction bases not matched to a gene: 12. CDR3 coding DNA: TGTGCCAGCAGAGATAGCGGGAGGGCCTTGGCGGATGAGCAGTTCTTC. It yields the protein CASRDSGRALADEQFF.

The chain links TRBV28 to TRBJ2-1; TRBD2 is a possible D gene (5 bases). Germline CDR1 reads MDHEN; CDR2 reads SYDVKM. CDR3 size: 15 residues. V lost 2 bases, J lost 5 bases, and 13 bases lay in between. The DNA for the CDR3 is TGTGCCAGCAGTTTAGCCAGGAGCGGTAACAATGAGCAGTTCTTC. Translated: CASSLARSGNNEQFF.